The text below deals with one TCR beta chain. Antigen unknown. The sample contains more than one DNA sequence encoding this CDR3. Time point in this sample: postoperative day 105 after intestinal transplantation (dayNNNN = postoperative day). From the graft tissue, intraepithelial and lamina propria lymphocytes were released through processing. Germline loops: CDR1 SNHLY, CDR2 FYNNEI. V gave up 5 bases and J gave up 2 bases; unmatched junction bases: 2. The CDR3 sequence is 14 residues long. The sample is drawn from a study of graft-versus-host responses after intestinal transplantation. The study, taken as a whole, reports: Analysis identified GvH clones in recipient marrow, with some appearing first in ileum or blood. Individuals who had graft-donor T cell macrochimerism had allografts that showed high graft-versus-host to host-versus-graft clonal ratios. Early post-transplant HvG declines were associated with peak circulating GvH clone levels.

Measured with immunoSEQ multiplex PCR; TCRdb has only the in-frame clones, and not every one. The table includes some 4,000 clones, 65% to 85% detected once. This TCR was sampled from a human patient who received an intestinal transplant, so some T cells may come from the graft donor. This chain uses TRBV2 with TRBJ2-3, with TRBD2 matching 9 bases. The material was ileum tissue, obtained 105 days after intestinal transplantation. In DNA, the CDR3 is TGTGCCAGCAGTTCTAGCGGGAACACAGATACGCAGTATTTT. Its protein is CASSSSGNTDTQYF.